One sample yielded the 13 T cell receptor beta chains listed below, sequenced in a study of STAT5B mutations in CD4+ large granular lymphocyte leukemia. The data were produced by immunoSEQ multiplex PCR, yet TCRdb's version contains in-frame clones alone and is incomplete. The table records about 33,000 clones, about four fifths of them present only once. Sequenced: CD4+ T cells from blood buffy coats. The origin of the receptors is a human donor in good health.

This clone has a handful of counts. The genes are TRBV5-4 and TRBJ1-4, with D uncertain. V shed 1 base and J shed 4 bases, with 8 bases lying between them. Looked up from germline, CDR1 is SGHNT and CDR2 is YYREEE (reference sequence). There are 14 residues in the CDR3. The CDR3 DNA follows: TGTGCCAGCAGCTTGTGGGCAGTTAATGAAAAACTGTTTTTT. It specifies CASSLWAVNEKLFF.

J is TRBJ2-7 and V is TRBV9, with D perhaps TRBD2 (5 bases). V was clipped by 0 bases and J by 6 bases, with 10 bases between them. The germline CDR1 and CDR2 sequences are SGDLS and YYNGEE. CDR3 size: 13 residues. The CDR3 coding sequence is TGTGCCAGCAGCGTAGAGGATGGAGGCGAGCAGTACTTC. This codes for CASSVEDGGEQYF.

This chain joins TRBV2 and TRBJ2-5, with D perhaps assigned TRBD1 or TRBD2 (6 bases each). The germline V and J ends were trimmed by 6 bases and 4 bases, with 18 bases remaining between them. Looked up from germline, CDR1 is SNHLY and CDR2 is FYNNEI. CDR3 size: 15 residues. In DNA, the CDR3 is TGTGCCAGCAGCGGACAGCTACTGGGGGGAGAGACCCAGTACTTC. Residues: CASSGQLLGGETQYF.

Only one count was recorded for this clone. The chain links TRBV2 to TRBJ2-5; possibly TRBD2 for D (6 bases). V lost 4 bases to trimming and J lost 2 bases, with 11 bases between them. Per germline, CDR1 SNHLY and CDR2 FYNNEI. This CDR3 contains 14 residues. CDR3 bases: TGTGCCAGCAGTGGGGAGGCAGGGCAAGAGACCCAGTACTTC. The encoded protein is CASSGEAGQETQYF.

The chain employs TRBV19 and TRBJ1-1; no firm D call. V gave up 8 bases and J gave up 1 base, with 11 bases separating them. The germline V gene encodes CDR1 LNHDA and CDR2 SQIVND (reference sequence). The CDR3 covers 13 residues. The chain's CDR3 is CASSLDKNTEAFF. In nucleotides, the CDR3 is TGTGCCAGTTCCCTTGATAAGAACACTGAAGCTTTCTTT.

V is TRBV7-3 and J is TRBJ2-7; weak D call: TRBD2 (6 bases). CDR3 size: 15 residues. Trimming stripped 5 bases from V and 3 bases from J, with 17 bases between. Germline V CDR1 and CDR2: SGHTA, FQGTGA. CDR3 bases: TGTGCCAGCAGCGGGCCGGGGGACGGACTCTACGAGCAGTACTTC. It yields the protein CASSGPGDGLYEQYF.

The chain couples TRBV7-2 to TRBJ2-4; 7 bases map to TRBD1. The CDR3 is 16 residues long. Per germline, CDR1 SGHTA and CDR2 FQGNSA. V dropped 1 base and J dropped 8; count of bases not matched to a gene: 11. CDR3 DNA: TGTGCCAGCAGCTTAGAGTTTGGTCAGGGGGTGGACATTCAGTACTTC. This encodes CASSLEFGQGVDIQYF.

The chain has TRBV6-6 and TRBJ2-4, with TRBD1 as a possible D gene (6 bases). Per germline, CDR1 MNHNY and CDR2 SVGAGI (reference sequence). The CDR3 runs to 13 residues. V was trimmed by 6 bases and J by 8 bases, leaving 14 bases between them. The CDR3 spells CASSYRESDIQYF. CDR3 nucleotide sequence: TGTGCCAGCAGCTACAGGGAGAGTGACATTCAGTACTTC.

This chain joins TRBV2 and TRBJ2-1, with TRBD2 identical over 7 bases. CDR1 and CDR2 (germline): SNHLY, FYNNEI. This CDR3 region has 16 residues. The V segment lost 7 bases and the J segment 8 bases; nucleotides outside the gene matches: 17. The CDR3: CASTWGGGRILDEQFF. The CDR3 bases are TGTGCCAGCACCTGGGGTGGCGGGAGAATCTTGGATGAGCAGTTCTTC.

The chain has TRBV30 and TRBJ2-5, with TRBD2 identical over 15 bases. CDR3 size: 19 residues. The J segment lost 5 bases and the V segment lost 8 bases, leaving 21 bases of the junction unmatched. The germline V gene encodes CDR1 GTSNPN and CDR2 SVGIG (reference sequence). CDR3 loop: CASTTPPGLAGGWAETQYF. The CDR3 bases are TGTGCCAGCACCACGCCTCCGGGACTAGCGGGAGGTTGGGCCGAGACCCAGTACTTC. The variable domain in full, with the rest retrieved from reference TRBV30 and TRBJ2-5, is SQTIHQWPATLVQPVGSPLSLECTVEGTSNPNLYWYRQAAGRGLQLLFYSVGIGQISSEVPQNLSASRPQDRQFILSSKKLLLSDSGFYLCASTTPPGLAGGWAETQYFGPGTRLLVL.

The chain recombines TRBV5-1 with TRBJ2-7, with D maybe TRBD2 (6 bases). The CDR3 is made up of 15 amino acids. The germline V gene has CDR1 SGHRS and CDR2 YFSETQ. Deletions cut 0 bases from V and 6 bases from J, with 16 bases between. The CDR3 DNA follows: TGCGCCAGCAGCTTGGCCGGTCCGGGGGTGGGCGAGCAGTACTTC. Protein sequence: CASSLAGPGVGEQYF.

The chain recombines TRBV7-9 with TRBJ2-5; 11 bases fit TRBD1. The DNA end is more similar to TRBJ2-7, so the J call may be wrong. CDR1 and CDR2 from the germline V gene are SEHNR and FQNEAQ (reference sequence). The CDR3 runs to 15 residues. The CDR3 reads CASSPGQGAIYEQYF. The DNA of the CDR3 is TGTGCCAGCAGCCCCGGACAGGGGGCGATCTACGAGCAGTACTTC.

The chain joins TRBV7-9 to TRBJ1-5, with D perhaps matching TRBD1 (6 bases). The CDR3 contains 13 residues. Germline CDR1 reads SEHNR; CDR2 reads FQNEAQ (reference sequence). The V end was cut by 5 bases, the J end by 10 bases, with 15 bases between. The CDR3: CASSADSAPPQHF. The CDR3 DNA follows: TGTGCCAGCAGCGCGGACAGTGCCCCACCCCAGCATTTT.